The source of this T cell receptor (beta chain) is a study of metastatic and nonmetastatic thyroid tumors. Study-wide background: The authors compared repertoires across blood and tumor or nodule tissue from malignant and benign thyroid patients.

This clone was observed many times. No patient had received any treatment before thyroid surgery. The CDR3 runs to 11 residues. The V gene lost 6 bases and the J gene lost 8 bases, with 8 bases spanning the gap. From the PCR reads, TCRdb re-called clones with MiXCR. The sample holds about 92,000 clones, about 15% seen once. The sequencing input was blood. This chain links TRBV12-3 or TRBV12-4 with TRBJ2-1; D gene uncertain. The receptor's source is a female donor with papillary thyroid cancer or a benign thyroid nodule (not recorded which). Some clones in this sample may be carry-over from other donors' samples. Here the CDR3 reads CASSRSDEQFF. The CDR3 DNA reads as TGTGCCAGCAGCCGATCGGATGAGCAGTTCTTC.